This entry lists 19 T cell receptor beta chains sequenced from one sample in a study of blood T cell repertoires in COVID-19. Sequenced by immunoSEQ multiplex PCR; TCRdb stores in-frame clones only, minus some. The table lists some 38,000 clones, 85% to 90% of them singletons. Sequencing used peripheral blood. These receptors were taken from a man aged 55 to 69 with active or convalescent COVID-19.

The rearrangement joins TRBV5-4 to TRBJ2-7, with 13 bases matching TRBD2. This CDR3 contains 15 residues. Trimming removed 4 bases from V and 6 bases from J; junction bases left unmatched: 7. Germline V lookup: CDR1 SGHNT, CDR2 YYREEE (reference sequence). DNA for the CDR3: TGTGCCAGCAGCACTAGCGGGAGGGCCGTAAGCGAGCAGTACGTC. It specifies CASSTSGRAVSEQYV.

The chain couples TRBV30 to TRBJ1-5; D unresolved. CDR1 and CDR2 from the germline V gene are GTSNPN and SVGIG (reference sequence). The CDR3 has 20 residues. The germline V and J ends were trimmed by 7 bases and 2 bases, with 33 bases remaining between them. CDR3 nucleotide sequence: TGTGCCTCTATCGGAGCCCGGCGGCAGAATGATACGGATGGCAATCAGCCCCAGCATTTT. Translation gives CASIGARRQNDTDGNQPQHF.

This clone was observed a single time. The chain joins TRBV18 to TRBJ1-5; D not certain. The CDR3 consists of 13 residues. In germline, CDR1 is KGHSH, CDR2 LQKENI. V was clipped by 3 bases and J by 5 bases, with 8 bases between them. CDR3 region: CASSPKRDQPQHF. As DNA, the CDR3 is TGTGCCAGCTCACCGAAGAGGGATCAGCCCCAGCATTTT.

The gene calls are TRBV21-1 and TRBJ2-1; no check of the table's D call, TRBD2, against the DNA was made. TRBV21-1 is an annotated pseudogene. The CDR3 totals 18 residues. The chain's CDR3 is CASSKKNPDSRFGNEQFF. DNA for the CDR3: TGTGCCAGCAGCAAAAAAAACCCGGACTCCCGATTTGGCAATGAGCAGTTCTTC.

CDR3 nucleotides: TGTGCCAGCAGCTTTTTGGGGGGCCCAGGGGGCCGCACCGGGGAGCTGTTTTTT. Protein product: CASSFLGGPGGRTGELFF. The chain couples TRBV7-8 to TRBJ2-2; TRBD1 matches 8 bases. Germline CDR1 and CDR2: SGHVS and FQNEAQ. Losses at the gene ends were 3 bases for V and 4 bases for J; bases not matched to a gene: 13. The CDR3 has 18 amino acids.

This rearrangement joins TRBV6-1 to TRBJ1-5, with a possible D match to TRBD1 (6 bases). V shed 1 base and J shed 5 bases, with 9 bases lying between them. Germline CDR1 reads MNHNS; CDR2 reads SASEGT. CDR3 size: 14 residues. DNA of the CDR3: TGTGCCAGCAGTGAAGGGTCAGGGGATCAGCCCCAGCATTTT. Translation gives CASSEGSGDQPQHF.

V gene TRBV10-1 combines with J gene TRBJ1-1; no definite D call. The germline V gene has CDR1 WNHNN and CDR2 SYGVQD (reference sequence). V was clipped by 3 bases and J by 4 bases, with 9 bases between them. The length of the CDR3 is 13 residues. The CDR3, as DNA: TGCGCCAGCAGTGAAGGTCGGGGCACTGAAGCTTTCTTT. Encoded protein: CASSEGRGTEAFF.

This clone has a handful of counts. The junction differs from germline at one of its ends, possibly a read error. The genes are TRBV27 and TRBJ2-1; TRBD2 aligns across 9 bases. This CDR3 comprises 13 residues. The germline gives CDR1 MNHEY, CDR2 SMNVEV (reference sequence). The CDR3 region has the DNA TGTGCCAGCGGGACTAGCTCCTCCAATGAGCAGTTCTTC. Protein product: CASGTSSSNEQFF.

V and J are TRBV9 and TRBJ1-1; D may be TRBD1 (5 bases). V lost 0 bases, J lost 4 bases, and 7 bases lay in between. The CDR3 length is 13 residues. Germline V gives CDR1 SGDLS, CDR2 YYNGEE. CDR3 sequence: CASSVGQGTEAFF. The DNA for the CDR3 is TGTGCCAGCAGCGTAGGTCAGGGCACTGAAGCTTTCTTT.

The V gene is TRBV28, the J gene TRBJ2-5, with 9 bases matching TRBD2. Unmatched junction bases numbered 4, after V lost 6 bases and J lost 5 bases. There are 13 residues in the CDR3. The germline V gene encodes CDR1 MDHEN and CDR2 SYDVKM. CDR3 region: CASRLAGVETQYF. The CDR3 DNA reads TGTGCCAGCAGATTAGCGGGGGTGGAGACCCAGTACTTC.

The V call is TRBV27, the J call TRBJ1-2, with a weak D call TRBD1 (6 bases). The CDR3 extends over 15 amino acids. V lost 2 bases to trimming and J lost 0 bases, with 10 bases between them. The germline V gene encodes CDR1 MNHEY and CDR2 SMNVEV (reference sequence). DNA of the CDR3: TGTGCCAGCAGTTTAGGGACAAAGGCTAACTATGGCTACACCTTC. It codes for CASSLGTKANYGYTF.

The chain uses TRBV7-2 and TRBJ2-5, with D unresolved. From germline, CDR1 is SGHTA and CDR2 FQGNSA. This CDR3 comprises 13 residues. V lost 5 bases and J lost 0, with 7 bases in between. CDR3 in DNA: TGTGCCAGCAGCCCGCGTTACCAAGAGACCCAGTACTTC. This encodes CASSPRYQETQYF.

The gene calls are TRBV5-1 and TRBJ1-6; TRBD1 matches at 12 bases. J was trimmed by 14 bases and V by 3 bases; bases with no gene match: 12. CDR3 length equals 16 residues. Germline V gene data show CDR1 as SGHRS and CDR2 as YFSETQ. The CDR3 DNA sequence: TGCGCCAGCAGCTACGGGACAGGGGGCGCTGGGGTCACCCTCCACTTT. It is translated as CASSYGTGGAGVTLHF.

The rearrangement uses TRBV12-3 or TRBV12-4 and TRBJ1-1; D remains unclear. Trimming pared 5 bases from V and 3 bases from J, leaving 10 bases between. The CDR3 loop spans 13 amino acids. The CDR3 protein is CASSLSVDTEAFF. Here the CDR3 DNA reads TGTGCCAGCAGTCTAAGTGTGGACACTGAAGCTTTCTTT.

The chain links TRBV3-1 (or the pseudogene TRBV3-2) to TRBJ2-7, with unresolved D. V dropped 0 bases and J dropped 0 bases, with 15 bases sitting between them. Germline CDR1 is LGHDT and CDR2 is YNNKEL (reference sequence). The CDR3 spans 17 residues. CDR3 nucleotides: TGTGCCAGCAGCCAAGAGGCAGGTTCCCTGAGCTCCTACGAGCAGTACGTC. It is translated as CASSQEAGSLSSYEQYV.

V usage is TRBV2 and J usage is TRBJ2-4; 8 positions agree with TRBD2. The J segment lost 6 bases and the V segment lost 6 bases, leaving 4 bases of the junction unmatched. CDR1 is SNHLY and CDR2 is FYNNEI in the germline V gene. This CDR3 has 13 residues. The CDR3 region has the DNA TGTGCCAGCAGCCTGGCGGGGGGAAACATTCAGTACTTC. Its protein product is CASSLAGGNIQYF.

This chain links TRBV19 with TRBJ1-2, with 8 bases identical to TRBD1. Unmatched junction bases numbered 5, after V lost 5 bases and J lost 3 bases. Germline V gives CDR1 LNHDA, CDR2 SQIVND (reference sequence). The CDR3 is 14 amino acids. The CDR3 bases are TGTGCCAGTAGTGGGACAGGCGCTGACTATGGCTACACCTTC. As protein: CASSGTGADYGYTF.

The chain employs TRBV9 and TRBJ2-5; the D is unclear. Germline CDR1 is SGDLS and CDR2 is YYNGEE. Trimming left V 2 bases short and J 7 bases short, with 18 bases between. The CDR3 has 15 amino acids. The CDR3 loop reads CASSVDLTPRGTQYF. In nucleotides, the CDR3 is TGTGCCAGCAGCGTCGACCTAACTCCAAGAGGGACCCAGTACTTC.

The chain combines TRBV2 with TRBJ1-6; 8 bases agree with TRBD1. The J segment lost 6 bases and the V segment lost 8 bases, leaving 6 bases of the junction unmatched. Germline assignment: CDR1 SNHLY and CDR2 FYNNEI. This CDR3 has 14 residues. The CDR3 DNA follows: TGTGCCAGCTCTAAGGACAGGGTTAATTCACCCCTCCACTTT. Protein sequence: CASSKDRVNSPLHF.